A selection of T cell receptor beta chains follows, all from one sample in a study of T-cell memory formation after mild COVID-19. One entry per CDR3 protein, called by TCRdb with MiXCR from the 5' RACE reads. The table has 430,000 or so distinct CDR3 sequences, about 23% seen once. The sample comprised PBMCs or a T cell subset sorted from them (not recorded which). Receptors were obtained from an adult woman who had mild COVID-19 (a few samples of this study predate the infection). Cell type and time point are not known. Both conserved end residues are part of each CDR3. The D gene is left open where the match is weak. The size field is filled for only some rows; it gives once, few, many or a size class.

clone size	V gene	J gene	D gene	CDR3 protein	CDR3 DNA
-	TRBV7-9	TRBJ1-1	-	CASSSGIPDGEAFF	TGTGCCAGCAGCTCCGGGATACCCGACGGTGAAGCTTTCTTT
-	TRBV18	TRBJ2-7	-	CASSPSGGLVYEQYF	TGTGCCAGCTCACCATCCGGAGGCTTAGTCTACGAGCAGTACTTC
few	TRBV6-6	TRBJ2-2	-	CASSQGFTGELFF	TGTGCCAGCAGCCAAGGATTCACCGGGGAGCTGTTTTTT
-	TRBV7-9	TRBJ2-7	TRBD1	CASSSRTGGAAYEQYF	TGTGCCAGCAGCTCGCGGACAGGCGGAGCGGCCTACGAGCAGTACTTC
few	TRBV20-1	TRBJ2-1	TRBD2	CSARTSGRANEQFF	TGCAGTGCTAGAACTAGCGGGAGGGCCAATGAGCAGTTCTTC
-	TRBV5-5	TRBJ2-3	-	CASSPPVASSTDTQYF	TGTGCCAGCAGCCCCCCGGTAGCCTCTAGCACAGATACGCAGTATTTT
-	TRBV5-1	TRBJ2-1	TRBD2	CASSSHFASGSPNNEQFF	TGCGCCAGCAGCTCCCATTTCGCTAGCGGGAGTCCTAACAATGAGCAGTTCTTC
few	TRBV3-1	TRBJ2-3	TRBD2	CASTSTSGGAGSQYF	TGTGCCAGCACCTCCACTAGCGGGGGGGCAGGATCGCAGTATTTT
few	TRBV5-1	TRBJ2-3	-	CASYPPGGGTDTQYF	TGCGCCAGCTACCCCCCGGGGGGCGGGACAGATACGCAGTATTTT
-	TRBV6-1	TRBJ1-1	TRBD1	CASSRRGQGNTEAFF	TGTGCCAGCAGTCGTAGGGGGCAAGGGAACACTGAAGCTTTCTTT
few	TRBV3-1	TRBJ2-1	TRBD2	CASSQEVAGGFGEQFF	TGTGCCAGCAGCCAAGAGGTAGCGGGAGGCTTTGGTGAGCAGTTCTTC
few	TRBV7-2	TRBJ2-5	TRBD2	CASSPRTSGIQYF	TGTGCCAGCAGCCCAAGGACTAGCGGGATTCAGTACTTC
few	TRBV7-8	TRBJ2-5	TRBD2	CASSLRKGLTSGRLETQYF	TGTGCCAGCAGCTTAAGGAAAGGGCTTACTAGCGGGAGACTCGAGACCCAGTACTTC
few	TRBV10-3	TRBJ1-1	-	CAISESAGITEAFF	TGTGCCATCAGTGAGTCCGCGGGTATAACTGAAGCTTTCTTT
many	TRBV5-1	TRBJ2-7	TRBD1	CASSLEGQGVHEQYF	TGCGCCAGCAGCTTGGAGGGACAGGGGGTGCACGAGCAGTACTTC
-	TRBV7-8	TRBJ2-3	TRBD2	CASSQPWGDYNTDTQYF	TGTGCCAGCAGCCAACCGTGGGGGGACTATAACACAGATACGCAGTATTTT
-	TRBV5-1	TRBJ1-1	TRBD1	CASSTDRGTEAFF	TGCGCCAGCAGCACGGACAGGGGCACTGAAGCTTTCTTT
-	TRBV12-3/TRBV12-4	TRBJ2-5	-	CASSLWGQGPQETQYF	TGTGCCAGCAGTTTATGGGGTCAGGGGCCGCAAGAGACCCAGTACTTC
-	TRBV29-1	TRBJ2-3	-	CSVEDGGFSQMYTDTQYF	TGCAGCGTTGAAGACGGGGGTTTTAGTCAAATGTACACAGATACGCAGTATTTT
few	TRBV28	TRBJ2-7	-	CASSVGPPYEQYF	TGTGCCAGCAGTGTCGGGCCTCCCTACGAGCAGTACTTC
few	TRBV18	TRBJ1-3	-	CASSPIRGQYLSGNTIYF	TGTGCCAGCTCCCCGATCCGAGGACAGTACCTCTCTGGAAACACCATATATTTT
few	TRBV5-1	TRBJ2-2	-	CASSLIEGSAGELFF	TGCGCCAGCAGCTTGATTGAGGGGTCGGCCGGGGAGCTGTTTTTT
few	TRBV6-2/TRBV6-3	TRBJ2-1	-	CASSYIGQRSYNEQFF	TGTGCCAGCAGTTATATAGGACAGAGATCCTACAATGAGCAGTTCTTC
few	TRBV7-2	TRBJ2-3	TRBD2	CASSPGTSRMLATQYF	TGTGCCAGCAGCCCTGGGACTAGCCGAATGTTAGCTACGCAGTATTTT
few	TRBV7-3	TRBJ2-2	TRBD2	CASSGGANTGELFF	TGTGCCAGCTCGGGGGGGGCGAACACCGGGGAGCTGTTTTTT
-	TRBV6-5	TRBJ1-5	-	CASSYSRTESQPQHF	TGTGCCAGCAGTTACTCGAGGACAGAAAGCCAGCCCCAGCATTTT
few	TRBV20-1	TRBJ1-6	-	CSARGDGRTSSYNSPLHF	TGCAGTGCTAGAGGGGACGGCAGGACCAGCTCCTATAATTCACCCCTCCACTTT
few	TRBV5-1	TRBJ2-5	-	CASPPSGRQTQYF	TGCGCCAGCCCCCCCAGCGGCCGACAGACCCAGTACTTC
-	TRBV24-1	TRBJ2-7	TRBD1	CATGTGAPSEQYF	TGTGCCACTGGGACAGGGGCCCCCTCCGAGCAGTACTTC
-	TRBV14	TRBJ2-7	-	CASSRGELGEQYF	TGTGCCAGCAGCCGGGGGGAACTAGGCGAGCAGTACTTC
-	TRBV25-1	TRBJ1-5	TRBD1	CASSDGTGFQPQHF	TGTGCCAGCAGTGACGGGACAGGGTTTCAGCCCCAGCATTTT
-	TRBV18	TRBJ2-1	TRBD2	CASSQQSGGAYNEQFF	TGTGCCAGCTCACAACAAAGCGGGGGGGCCTACAATGAGCAGTTCTTC
-	TRBV12-3/TRBV12-4	TRBJ2-2	TRBD1	CASSVGQGAAGELFF	TGTGCCAGCAGTGTCGGGCAGGGGGCGGCCGGGGAGCTGTTTTTT
few	TRBV12-3/TRBV12-4	TRBJ1-3	-	CASSRTESSGNTIYF	TGTGCCAGCAGCCGGACGGAGAGCTCTGGAAACACCATATATTTT
few	TRBV29-1	TRBJ1-5	-	CSVRTGYNQPQHF	TGCAGCGTCCGAACAGGGTACAATCAGCCCCAGCATTTT
-	TRBV5-1	TRBJ1-1	TRBD1	CASSRSTGDTEAFF	TGCGCCAGCAGCCGATCAACAGGGGACACTGAAGCTTTCTTT
-	TRBV11-2	TRBJ2-5	TRBD1	CASSSYRDRQETQYF	TGTGCCAGCAGCTCATACCGGGACAGACAAGAGACCCAGTACTTC
-	TRBV9	TRBJ1-2	-	CASSPVDLWGRGYTF	TGTGCCAGCAGCCCAGTTGATTTATGGGGTCGGGGCTACACCTTC
-	TRBV4-1	TRBJ2-7	-	CASRPLGGKTYEQYF	TGCGCCAGCAGGCCACTAGGGGGGAAAACCTACGAGCAGTACTTC
few	TRBV7-9	TRBJ2-7	-	CASSPAGAEETYEQYF	TGTGCCAGCAGCCCGGCTGGGGCGGAAGAAACCTACGAGCAGTACTTC
-	TRBV6-5	TRBJ2-1	-	CASSYSRGRRYNEQFF	TGTGCCAGCAGTTACTCGCGAGGGAGGAGGTACAATGAGCAGTTCTTC
once	TRBV11-3	TRBJ1-1	-	CASRGLTEAFF	TGTGCCAGCAGAGGCCTTACTGAAGCTTTCTTT
-	TRBV28	TRBJ2-7	-	CASGGREGLQTYEQYF	TGTGCCAGCGGGGGCAGGGAGGGACTTCAGACCTACGAGCAGTACTTC
few	TRBV19	TRBJ1-5	-	CASSIGGISNQPQHF	TGTGCCAGTAGTATCGGAGGGATCAGCAATCAGCCCCAGCATTTT
-	TRBV3-1	TRBJ1-2	TRBD1	CASRQDRGRGYTF	TGTGCCAGCAGACAGGACAGGGGGCGAGGCTACACCTTC
many	TRBV11-2	TRBJ2-3	TRBD2	CASSSIQGLADTQYF	TGTGCCAGCAGCTCGATCCAGGGACTAGCAGATACGCAGTATTTT
-	TRBV20-1	TRBJ1-1	-	CSAQSLGQIHTEAFF	TGCAGTGCCCAAAGCTTGGGGCAGATCCATACTGAAGCTTTCTTT